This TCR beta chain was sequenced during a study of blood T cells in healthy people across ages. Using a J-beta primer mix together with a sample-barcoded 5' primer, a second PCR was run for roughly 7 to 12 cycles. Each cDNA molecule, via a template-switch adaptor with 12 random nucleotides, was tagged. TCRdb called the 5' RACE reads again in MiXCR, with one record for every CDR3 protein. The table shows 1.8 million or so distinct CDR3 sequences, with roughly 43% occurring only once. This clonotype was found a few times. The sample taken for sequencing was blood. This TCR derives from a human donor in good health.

CDR3 nucleotide sequence: TGTGCCACAACCGGAGTGGGAGGAATTGCAACTAATGAAAAACTGTTTTTT. It codes for CATTGVGGIATNEKLFF. The chain uses TRBV6-1 and TRBJ1-4, with unresolved D. This CDR3 is 17 amino acids long. Trimming removed 10 bases at V and 0 bases at J, with 21 bases between. CDR1 and CDR2 (germline): MNHNS, SASEGT.